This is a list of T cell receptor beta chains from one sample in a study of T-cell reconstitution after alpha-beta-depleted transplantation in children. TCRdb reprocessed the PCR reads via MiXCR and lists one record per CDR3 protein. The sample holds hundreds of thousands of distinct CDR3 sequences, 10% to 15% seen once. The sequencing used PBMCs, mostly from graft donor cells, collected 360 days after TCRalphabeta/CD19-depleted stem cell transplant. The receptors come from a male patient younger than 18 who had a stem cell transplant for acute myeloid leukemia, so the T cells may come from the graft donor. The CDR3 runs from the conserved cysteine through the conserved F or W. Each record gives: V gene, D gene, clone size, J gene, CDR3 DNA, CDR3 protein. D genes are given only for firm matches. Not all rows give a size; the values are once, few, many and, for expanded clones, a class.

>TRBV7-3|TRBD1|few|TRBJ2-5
TGTGCCAGCAGCAAAGGGACAGGGGGAGAAGAGACCCAGTACTTC
CASSKGTGGEETQYF
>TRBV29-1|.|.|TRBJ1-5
TGCAGCGTATCAGGAGTGGGACGCGGGAATCAGCCCCAGCATTTT
CSVSGVGRGNQPQHF
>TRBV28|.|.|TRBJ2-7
TGTGCCAGCAGTTATAGCGACTACGAGCAGTACTTC
CASSYSDYEQYF
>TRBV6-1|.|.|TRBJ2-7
TGTGCCAGCAGGCGACAGGGAGGCTACGAGCAGTACTTC
CASRRQGGYEQYF
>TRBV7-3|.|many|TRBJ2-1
TGTGCCAGCAGCTCCCACCGCGAGAATGAGCAGTTCTTC
CASSSHRENEQFF
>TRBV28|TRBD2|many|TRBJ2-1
TGTGCCAGCAGTTCTGGCTCCCGCGGGAGGGCCACTCCTTACGAGTTCTTC
CASSSGSRGRATPYEFF
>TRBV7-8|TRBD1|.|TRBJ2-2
TGTGCCAGCAGCTTAGGGGACAGGCGGGCCGGGGAGCTGTTTTTT
CASSLGDRRAGELFF
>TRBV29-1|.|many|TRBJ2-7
TGCAGCCCGACATTTACAAAACCCGGGCATCACGAGCAGTACTTC
CSPTFTKPGHHEQYF
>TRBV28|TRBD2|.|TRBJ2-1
TGTGCCAGCAGACCAATAGCGGGAGCCCCCTACAATGAGCAGTTCTTC
CASRPIAGAPYNEQFF
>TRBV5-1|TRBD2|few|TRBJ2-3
TGCGCCAGCAGCCTGACTAGCGGGAAAGCAGATACGCAGTATTTT
CASSLTSGKADTQYF
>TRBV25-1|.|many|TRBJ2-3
TGTGCCAGCAGTGAGGGTTCCCTTGTCACAGATACGCAGTATTTT
CASSEGSLVTDTQYF
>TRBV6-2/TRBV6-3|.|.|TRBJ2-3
TGTGCCAGCACTAGGGGCCCAGGCACAGATACGCAGTATTTT
CASTRGPGTDTQYF
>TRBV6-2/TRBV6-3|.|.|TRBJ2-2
TGTGCCAGCAGGCCGGCGGCTAACACCGGGGAGCTGTTTTTT
CASRPAANTGELFF
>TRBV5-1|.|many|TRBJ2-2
TGCGCCAGCGCGGAGCTCGGGTCTTCGAACACCGGGGAGCTGTTTTTT
CASAELGSSNTGELFF
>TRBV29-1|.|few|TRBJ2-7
TGCAGCGTCGCACGGGGTACCTCCTACGAGCAGTACTTC
CSVARGTSYEQYF
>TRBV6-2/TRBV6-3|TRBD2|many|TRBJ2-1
TGTGCCAGCAGCAGTCACGGCGGACTAGCGGGAGGCAATGAGCAGTTCTTC
CASSSHGGLAGGNEQFF
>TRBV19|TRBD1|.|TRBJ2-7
TGTGCCAGTAGCACCGCCGGGACAGGGGGATACTACGAGCAGTACTTC
CASSTAGTGGYYEQYF
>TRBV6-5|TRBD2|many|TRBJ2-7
TGTGCCAGCAGTTACAGGACTAGCGGGAGCGACGAGCAGTACTTC
CASSYRTSGSDEQYF
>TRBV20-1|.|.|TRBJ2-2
TGCAGTGCTAGGGACCGAAACACCGGGGAGCTGTTTTTT
CSARDRNTGELFF
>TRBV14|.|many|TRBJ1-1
TGTGCCAGCAGCCAAAGGCCGGGGGCGGTGAACACTGAAGCTTTCTTT
CASSQRPGAVNTEAFF
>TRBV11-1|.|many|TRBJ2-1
TGTGCCAGCAGCCTCCGTCTAGTAGGAGAAGTCCACAATGAGCAGTTCTTC
CASSLRLVGEVHNEQFF
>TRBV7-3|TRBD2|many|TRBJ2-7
TGTGCCAGCAGCCCCCGTCAAGGACTAGGCGCTAACGAGCAGTACTTC
CASSPRQGLGANEQYF
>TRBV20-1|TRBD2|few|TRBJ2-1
TGCAGTGCTAGGACCGACTTAAGGGCTAGCGGGGGCTCCTACAATGAGCAGTTCTTC
CSARTDLRASGGSYNEQFF
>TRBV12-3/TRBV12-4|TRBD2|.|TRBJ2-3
TGTGCCATAAGTCACGCGGGAGGGCCTGGAACGCAGTATTTT
CAISHAGGPGTQYF
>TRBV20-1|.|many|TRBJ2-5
TGCAGTGCTAGAGCCCCGGGCCGGGAGACCCAGTACTTC
CSARAPGRETQYF
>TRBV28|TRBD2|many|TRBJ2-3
TGTGCCAGCAGCCCGTCGACTAGCGGGAGATGGGGGCTCTACACAGATACGCAGTATTTT
CASSPSTSGRWGLYTDTQYF
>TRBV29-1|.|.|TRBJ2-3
TGCAGCGTTGACGGAAGACAGGCCCGCGCAGTTACGCAGTATTTT
CSVDGRQARAVTQYF
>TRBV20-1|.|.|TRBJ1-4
TGCAGTGCTACTGTTGAAAAACTGTTTTTT
CSATVEKLFF
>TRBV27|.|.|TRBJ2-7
TGTGCCAGCAGTTTAATTGGGGATTTGGCCACCTACGAGCAGTACTTC
CASSLIGDLATYEQYF
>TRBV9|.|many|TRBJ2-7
TGTGCCAGCAGCGTAGGGCTAGCCGGCAACTACGAGCAGTACTTC
CASSVGLAGNYEQYF
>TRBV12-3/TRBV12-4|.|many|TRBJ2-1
TGTGCCAGCACCCCTGGGGTCTTGGGGAAGCAGTTCTTC
CASTPGVLGKQFF
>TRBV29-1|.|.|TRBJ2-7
TGCAGCGTTGCGGAGGGCGGAGCCTACGAGCAGTACTTC
CSVAEGGAYEQYF
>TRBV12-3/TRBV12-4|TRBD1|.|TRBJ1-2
TGTGCCAGCGCCGGGAGTAACAGGGGAACTAACTATGGCTACACCTTC
CASAGSNRGTNYGYTF
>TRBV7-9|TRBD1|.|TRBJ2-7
TGTGCCAGCAGCAACAGGGGGAGAGGGGCCTACGAGCAGTACTTC
CASSNRGRGAYEQYF
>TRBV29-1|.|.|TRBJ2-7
TGCAGCGTTCTTTTCCGGACTAAAGGCGAGCAGTACTTC
CSVLFRTKGEQYF
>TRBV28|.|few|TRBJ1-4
TGTGCCAGCAGTACACAGGGACCTAATGAAAAACTGTTTTTT
CASSTQGPNEKLFF
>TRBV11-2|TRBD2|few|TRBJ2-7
TGTGCCAGCAGCTTTATAGCGGGAGTGTTCTACGAGCAGTACTTC
CASSFIAGVFYEQYF
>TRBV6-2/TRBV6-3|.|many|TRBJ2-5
TGTGCCAGCAGTTACCTAGGAAGCAACCAAGAGACCCAGTACTTC
CASSYLGSNQETQYF
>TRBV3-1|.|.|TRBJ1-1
TGTGCCAGCAGCCATCCCAGGGGCTGGAACACTGAAGCTTTCTTT
CASSHPRGWNTEAFF
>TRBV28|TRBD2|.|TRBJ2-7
TGTGCCAGCAGTAAGCGGACTAGCGGGCTCCTGGGGTACTTC
CASSKRTSGLLGYF
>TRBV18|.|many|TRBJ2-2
TGTGCCAGCTCACCAAACAGGAACACCGGGGAGCTGTTTTTT
CASSPNRNTGELFF
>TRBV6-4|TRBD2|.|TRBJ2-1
TGTGCCAGCAGTCACAGCGGGAGGGCCAGGGATGAGCAGTTCTTC
CASSHSGRARDEQFF
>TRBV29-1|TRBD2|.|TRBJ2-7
TGCAGCGTTCAGTTTCGGGTTAGAGTAGCGGGAGTTGAAAACGAGCAGTACTTC
CSVQFRVRVAGVENEQYF
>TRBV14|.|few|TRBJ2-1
TGTGCCAGCATCCTCAGCCGGGGTGAGCAGTTCTTC
CASILSRGEQFF
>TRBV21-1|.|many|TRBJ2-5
TGTGCCAGCAGCCCTCGGACTAGCGGGAGGGCCGGGGAGACCCAGTACTTC
CASSPRTSGRAGETQYF
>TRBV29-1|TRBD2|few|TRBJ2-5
TGCAGCGGCACACCGGGACTAGGGCGACAAGAGACCCAGTACTTC
CSGTPGLGRQETQYF
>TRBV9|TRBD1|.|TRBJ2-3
TGTGCCAGCAGCACGACAGGGGGCTTGACAGATACGCAGTATTTT
CASSTTGGLTDTQYF
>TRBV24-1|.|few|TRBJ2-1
TGTGCCACCAGTGGAAGGGGTGGTCCCACCAATGAGCAGTTCTTC
CATSGRGGPTNEQFF
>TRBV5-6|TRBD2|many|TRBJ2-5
TGTGCCAGCAGCTCGACAGCGGGGGGGCCCTCCCAGTACTTC
CASSSTAGGPSQYF
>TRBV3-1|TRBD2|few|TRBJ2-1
TGTGCCAGCAGCACTACGCTAGCGGGAGGGTACAATGAGCAGTTCTTC
CASSTTLAGGYNEQFF
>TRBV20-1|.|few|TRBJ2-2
TGCAGTGCCGCCGGGACATTGAACACCGGGGAGCTGTTTTTT
CSAAGTLNTGELFF
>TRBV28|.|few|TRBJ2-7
TGTGCCAGCAGTTTTACTGTTAGCTCCTACGAGCAGTACTTC
CASSFTVSSYEQYF
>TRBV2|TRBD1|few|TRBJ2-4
TGTGCCAGCAGTGATACAGGGGCGGCCAAAAACATTCAGTACTTC
CASSDTGAAKNIQYF
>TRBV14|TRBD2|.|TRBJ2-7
TGTGCCAGCAGCCAAGGCGGGACTAGCGTCTACGAGCAGTACTTC
CASSQGGTSVYEQYF
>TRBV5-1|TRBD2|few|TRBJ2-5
TGCGCCAGCAGCGTGGGACTAGCGGGAGCCATGGAGTACTTC
CASSVGLAGAMEYF
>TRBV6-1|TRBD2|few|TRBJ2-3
TGTGCCAGTCGAGTGCTAGCGGGAACAGATACGCAGTATTTT
CASRVLAGTDTQYF
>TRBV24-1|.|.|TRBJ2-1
TGTGCCACCAGTGACCCACAGGGTTGGGGGGTCAATGAGCAGTTCTTC
CATSDPQGWGVNEQFF